The present T cell receptor beta chain was sequenced within a study of circulating CD8 cells and anti-PD-1 response in melanoma. Overall study findings and caveats: Subset repertoires were largely private at M1, with under 8% shared.

Using around 14 ng of total RNA, TCR libraries were made with the QIAseq Immune Repertoire TCR panel. TCRdb reprocessed the reads via MiXCR and lists one record per CDR3 protein. Of 300 to 350 distinct CDR3 sequences listed, less than 10% are singletons. This clonotype ranks as large (0.1 to 1%). Its antigen is still unknown. The trim removed 10 bases at V and 2 bases at J, leaving 10 bases unmatched. Germline V gene sequence: CDR1 MDHEN, CDR2 SYDVKM. The CDR3 extends over 16 amino acids. Four subsets defined by PD-1 and/or TIGIT were sorted from live CD3+CD8+TCRalphabeta+ cells. This sequence was found in a human donor with melanoma. This sequence joins TRBV28 and TRBJ2-6; 8 positions match TRBD2. The material sequenced was CD8+ T cells from PBMCs, taken at baseline or after one month of anti-PD-1 therapy (not recorded which). CDR3 region: CATSGGRYTGANVLTF. CDR3 nucleotides: TGTGCCACGAGCGGGGGCCGCTATACTGGGGCCAACGTCCTGACTTTC. Filled out from reference TRBV28 and TRBJ2-6, the complete variable domain reads DVKVTQSSRYLVKRTGEKVFLECVQDMDHENMFWYRQDPGLGLRLIYFSYDVKMKEKGDIPEGYSVSREKKERFSLILESASTNQTSMYLCATSGGRYTGANVLTFGAGSRLTVL.